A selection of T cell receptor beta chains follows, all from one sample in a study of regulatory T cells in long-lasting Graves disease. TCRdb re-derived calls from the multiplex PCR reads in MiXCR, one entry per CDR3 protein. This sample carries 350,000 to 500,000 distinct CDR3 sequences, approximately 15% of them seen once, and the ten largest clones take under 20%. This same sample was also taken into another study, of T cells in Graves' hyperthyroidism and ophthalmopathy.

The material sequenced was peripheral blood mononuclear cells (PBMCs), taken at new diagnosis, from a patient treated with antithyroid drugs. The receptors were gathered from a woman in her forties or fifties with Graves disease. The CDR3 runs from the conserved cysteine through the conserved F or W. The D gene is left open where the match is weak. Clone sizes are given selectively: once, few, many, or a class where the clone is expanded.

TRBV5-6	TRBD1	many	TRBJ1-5	CASSLGQVNQPQHF	TGTGCCAGCAGCCTGGGACAGGTAAATCAGCCCCAGCATTTT
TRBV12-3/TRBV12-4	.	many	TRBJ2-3	CASSPGLPGADTQYF	TGTGCCAGCAGCCCAGGACTACCAGGGGCAGATACGCAGTATTTT
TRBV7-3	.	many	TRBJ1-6	CASSSRPDSPLHF	TGTGCCAGCAGCTCCCGACCGGATTCACCCCTCCACTTT
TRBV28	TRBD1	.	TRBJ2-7	CASSLGGTGGWVYEQYF	TGTGCCAGCAGTTTGGGGGGGACAGGGGGCTGGGTCTACGAGCAGTACTTC
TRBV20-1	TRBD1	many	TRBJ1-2	CSAREGADYGYTF	TGCAGTGCCAGAGAGGGGGCGGACTATGGCTACACCTTC
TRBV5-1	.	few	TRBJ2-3	CASADTSGGISTDTQYF	TGCGCCAGCGCCGATACTTCGGGCGGGATCAGCACAGATACGCAGTATTTT
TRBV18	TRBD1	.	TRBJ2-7	CASSLGQDGPYEQYF	TGTGCCAGCTCCCTTGGACAGGATGGACCCTACGAGCAGTACTTC
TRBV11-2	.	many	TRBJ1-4	CASSLVGAANEKLFF	TGTGCCAGCAGCTTAGTTGGGGCAGCTAATGAAAAACTGTTTTTT
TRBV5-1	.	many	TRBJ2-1	CASSPGVGGSYNEQFF	TGCGCCAGCAGCCCCGGGGTCGGGGGCTCCTACAATGAGCAGTTCTTC
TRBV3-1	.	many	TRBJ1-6	CASSQSGTRVSPLHF	TGTGCCAGCAGCCAAAGCGGGACAAGAGTTTCACCCCTCCACTTT
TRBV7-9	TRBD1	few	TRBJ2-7	CASSRDRDLYEQYF	TGTGCCAGCAGCCGAGACAGGGATCTCTACGAGCAGTACTTC
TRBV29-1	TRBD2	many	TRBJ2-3	CSATPQSGLAADTQYF	TGCAGCGCCACCCCCCAGAGCGGACTAGCTGCAGATACGCAGTATTTT
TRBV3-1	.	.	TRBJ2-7	CASSQDGGAGQYF	TGTGCCAGCAGCCAAGATGGGGGGGCGGGACAGTACTTC
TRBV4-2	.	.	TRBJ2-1	CASTPRVRVGEQFF	TGTGCCAGCACCCCAAGGGTCAGGGTAGGAGAGCAGTTCTTC
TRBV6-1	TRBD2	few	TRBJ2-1	CASSGLLAGVYNEQFF	TGTGCCAGCAGCGGCCTCCTAGCGGGAGTCTACAATGAGCAGTTCTTC
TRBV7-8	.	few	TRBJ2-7	CASSLKTSSSYEQYF	TGTGCCAGCAGCTTAAAGACATCGAGCTCCTACGAGCAGTACTTC
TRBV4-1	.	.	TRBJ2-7	CASSQAPPRTYEQYF	TGCGCCAGCAGCCAAGCCCCACCTAGGACCTACGAGCAGTACTTC
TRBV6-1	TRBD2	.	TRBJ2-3	CASSDKAGGSGDTQYF	TGTGCCAGCAGTGACAAAGCGGGGGGATCAGGGGATACGCAGTATTTT
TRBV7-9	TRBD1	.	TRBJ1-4	CASSLMGQGGEKLFF	TGTGCCAGCAGCTTAATGGGACAGGGGGGAGAAAAACTGTTTTTT
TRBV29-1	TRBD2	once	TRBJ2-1	CSVQTLAGLSNEQFF	TGCAGCGTTCAAACATTAGCGGGACTTTCTAATGAGCAGTTCTTC
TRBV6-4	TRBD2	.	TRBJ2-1	CASMGLAGDHSYNEQFF	TGTGCCAGCATGGGACTAGCGGGAGATCACTCCTACAATGAGCAGTTCTTC
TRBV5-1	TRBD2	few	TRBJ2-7	CASRRGLAGRYEQYF	TGCGCCAGCAGACGGGGACTAGCGGGAAGATACGAGCAGTACTTC
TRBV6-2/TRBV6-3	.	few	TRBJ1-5	CASSYTRASPQHF	TGTGCCAGCAGTTACACGCGGGCCTCACCCCAGCATTTT
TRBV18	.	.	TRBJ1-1	CASSPAGANTEAFF	TGTGCCAGCTCACCGGCAGGGGCGAACACTGAAGCTTTCTTT
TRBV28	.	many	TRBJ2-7	CASRLGTDSYEQYF	TGTGCCAGCAGATTAGGGACTGACTCCTACGAGCAGTACTTC
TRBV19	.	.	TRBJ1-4	CASSVGTWEKLFF	TGTGCCAGTAGTGTCGGGACGTGGGAAAAACTGTTTTTT
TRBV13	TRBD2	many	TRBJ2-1	CASSLRGLDPDEQFF	TGTGCCAGCAGCTTGAGGGGACTAGACCCCGATGAGCAGTTCTTC
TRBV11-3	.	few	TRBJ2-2	CASSLDRWGSHTGELFF	TGTGCCAGCAGCTTAGATCGATGGGGTTCCCACACCGGGGAGCTGTTTTTT
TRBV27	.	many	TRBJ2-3	CASSLWARLSTDTQYF	TGTGCCAGCAGTTTATGGGCTAGGTTAAGCACAGATACGCAGTATTTT
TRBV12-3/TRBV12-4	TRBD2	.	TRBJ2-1	CASSFNAGVNEQFF	TGTGCCAGCAGTTTTAACGCGGGAGTTAATGAGCAGTTCTTC
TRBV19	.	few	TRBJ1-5	CASSPGAWQPQHF	TGTGCCAGTAGCCCCGGGGCTTGGCAGCCCCAGCATTTT
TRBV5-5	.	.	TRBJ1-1	CASSGGPNTEAFF	TGTGCCAGCAGCGGGGGGCCGAACACTGAAGCTTTCTTT
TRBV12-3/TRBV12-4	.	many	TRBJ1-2	CASSLRGHDYGYTF	TGTGCCAGCAGTTTACGAGGACACGACTATGGCTACACCTTC
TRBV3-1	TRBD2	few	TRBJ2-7	CASSLRTSGSYEQYF	TGTGCCAGCAGCCTCCGGACTAGCGGCTCCTACGAGCAGTACTTC
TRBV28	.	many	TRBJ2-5	CASSLVGQWETQYF	TGTGCCAGCAGTTTAGTCGGGCAGTGGGAGACCCAGTACTTC
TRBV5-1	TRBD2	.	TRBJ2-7	CASRAGVAEQYF	TGCGCCAGCAGGGCGGGAGTAGCCGAGCAGTACTTC
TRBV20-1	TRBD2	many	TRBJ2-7	CSARLGTSGIYEQYF	TGCAGTGCTAGACTCGGGACTAGCGGGATCTACGAGCAGTACTTC
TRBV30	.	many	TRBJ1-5	CAWSRDTDQPQHF	TGTGCCTGGAGCCGGGACACCGATCAGCCCCAGCATTTT
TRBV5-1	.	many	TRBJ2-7	CASSLEFRGPYEQYF	TGCGCCAGCAGCTTGGAGTTCCGGGGGCCCTACGAGCAGTACTTC
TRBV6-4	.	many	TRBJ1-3	CASSYTSTESFAGNTIYF	TGTGCCAGCAGTTACACCTCGACGGAGTCCTTCGCTGGAAACACCATATATTTT
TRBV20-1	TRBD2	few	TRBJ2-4	CSARIPGGNIQYF	TGCAGTGCTAGAATTCCGGGAGGAAACATTCAGTACTTC
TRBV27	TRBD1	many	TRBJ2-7	CASRSTGPSYEQYF	TGTGCCAGCAGATCGACAGGGCCATCCTACGAGCAGTACTTC
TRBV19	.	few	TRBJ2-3	CASRPTRLHTQYF	TGTGCCAGTAGACCTACCCGGCTCCATACGCAGTATTTT
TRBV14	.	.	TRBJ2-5	CASSQSYKTQYF	TGTGCCAGCAGCCAATCATACAAGACCCAGTACTTC
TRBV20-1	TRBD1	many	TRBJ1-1	CSASTGGNTEAFF	TGCAGTGCCTCGACAGGGGGAAACACTGAAGCTTTCTTT
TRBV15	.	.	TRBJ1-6	CATSRGLGDSPLHF	TGTGCCACCAGCAGAGGGTTGGGGGATTCACCCCTCCACTTT
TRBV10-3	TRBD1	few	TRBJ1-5	CAISEGTVNQSQHF	TGTGCCATCAGTGAGGGGACAGTAAATCAGTCCCAGCATTTT
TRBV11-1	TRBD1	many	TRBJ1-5	CASSLRYSVGQGWQPQHF	TGTGCCAGCAGCTTAAGATACTCGGTCGGACAGGGGTGGCAGCCCCAGCATTTT
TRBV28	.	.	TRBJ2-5	CASSLTGGWETQYF	TGTGCCAGCAGTTTGACAGGAGGTTGGGAGACCCAGTACTTC
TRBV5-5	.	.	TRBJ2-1	CASSLTGRLSHNEQFF	TGTGCCAGCAGCTTGACTGGGCGGCTGTCCCACAATGAGCAGTTCTTC
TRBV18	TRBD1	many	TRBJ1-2	CASSPGTGPDGYTF	TGTGCCAGCTCCCCCGGGACAGGTCCCGATGGCTACACCTTC
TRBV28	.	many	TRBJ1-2	CASRPTGRSNYGYTF	TGTGCCAGCAGACCTACAGGGCGTTCTAACTATGGCTACACCTTC
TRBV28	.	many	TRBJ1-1	CASRLYDRGTEAFF	TGTGCCAGCAGACTTTATGACCGGGGCACTGAAGCTTTCTTT